The present entry profiles one TCR beta chain with its context. The template was genomic DNA from peripheral blood, not RNA. This CDR3 is 12 amino acids long. The data belong to a study of T cell repertoires in aging, cancer and after chemotherapy. Overall study context: Paired samples before and after chemotherapy came from glioblastoma patients receiving temozolomide-based therapy.

Multiplex touch-down PCR with TRB-A/B primers amplified rearranged V-D-J TRB sequences. TCRdb reprocessed the multiplex PCR reads with MiXCR, giving one entry per CDR3 protein. The data contain 4,000 or so distinct CDR3 sequences, approximately 30% of them singletons. The receptor comes from a human donor with a solid tumor. The sample comprised blood. The chain links TRBV21-1 to TRBJ2-1; TRBD2, as called in the table, went unchecked against the DNA. TRBV21-1 is described as a pseudogene. For the CDR3, the DNA is TGTGCCACCGGACTAGTTATCAATGAGCAGTTCTTC. Translation: CATGLVINEQFF.